Below are 6 T cell receptor beta chains sequenced from a single sample in a study of T cells after yellow fever vaccination. TCRdb fed the 5' RACE reads into MiXCR, producing one record per CDR3 protein. The sample includes hundreds of thousands of distinct CDR3 sequences, 3.6% seen only once; the top ten take around a quarter. The material sequenced was PBMCs, taken on the day of the yellow fever booster vaccination. The receptors here all came from a man younger than 30 who received the YFV17D yellow fever vaccine.

This clonotype was recorded many times. The chain has TRBV21-1 and TRBJ1-4. TRBV21-1 is a known pseudogene. This CDR3 is 16 amino acids long. CDR3 coding DNA: TGTGCCAGCAGCAAACCCCTAGTTGCAACTAATGAAAAACTGTTTTTT. Protein sequence: CASSKPLVATNEKLFF.

This clonotype appeared many times. This sequence joins TRBV7-9 and TRBJ2-6; the D gene is possibly TRBD2 (5 bases). CDR3 length: 19 residues. From germline, CDR1 is SEHNR and CDR2 FQNEAQ (reference sequence). Trimming pared 7 bases from V and 0 bases from J, leaving 22 bases between. DNA of the CDR3: TGTGCCAGCATAGGTGTGACTAAGCAAAAAAGCTCTGGGGCCAACGTCCTGACTTTC. This encodes CASIGVTKQKSSGANVLTF.

The chain employs TRBV7-2 and TRBJ2-1, with D perhaps TRBD2 (6 bases). The CDR3 totals 16 residues. Deletions cut 3 bases from V and 4 bases from J, with 16 bases between. Germline V CDR1 and CDR2: SGHTA, FQGNSA. The CDR3 DNA reads TGTGCCAGCAGCTTCATGAGTCGCGGGGTTTACAATGAGCAGTTCTTC. Its protein product is CASSFMSRGVYNEQFF.

In this sample, this clonotype turned up many times. The gene calls are TRBV7-2 and TRBJ1-3; no definite D call. This CDR3 spans 12 amino acids. Trimming shortened V by 6 bases and J by 1 base, and 4 bases separated the two germline ends. Germline assignment: CDR1 SGHTA and CDR2 FQGNSA. Here the CDR3 reads CASRGSGNTIYF. The CDR3 DNA reads TGTGCCAGCAGGGGGTCTGGAAACACCATATATTTT.

This clonotype has a handful of counts. The chain employs TRBV3-1 and TRBJ1-1; a possible D gene is TRBD1 (6 bases). V shed 6 bases and J shed 6 bases, with 17 bases lying between them. In germline, CDR1 is LGHDT, CDR2 YNNKEL (reference sequence). The CDR3 totals 14 residues. The CDR3 sequence: CASRGGQGRAEAFF. The DNA for the CDR3 is TGTGCCAGCAGGGGGGGGCAGGGAAGGGCTGAAGCTTTCTTT.

This clonotype was seen more than once but under ten times. The rearrangement links TRBV20-1 to TRBJ2-7, with D possibly called TRBD1 or TRBD2 (6 bases each). CDR3 length: 15 amino acids. Germline-derived CDR1 and CDR2 are DFQATT and SNEGSKA (reference sequence). The germline V and J ends were trimmed by 3 bases and 0 bases, with 15 bases remaining between them. The CDR3 here is CSASASGGGSYEQYF. The CDR3 coding sequence is TGCAGTGCTAGTGCTTCAGGAGGGGGCTCCTACGAGCAGTACTTC.